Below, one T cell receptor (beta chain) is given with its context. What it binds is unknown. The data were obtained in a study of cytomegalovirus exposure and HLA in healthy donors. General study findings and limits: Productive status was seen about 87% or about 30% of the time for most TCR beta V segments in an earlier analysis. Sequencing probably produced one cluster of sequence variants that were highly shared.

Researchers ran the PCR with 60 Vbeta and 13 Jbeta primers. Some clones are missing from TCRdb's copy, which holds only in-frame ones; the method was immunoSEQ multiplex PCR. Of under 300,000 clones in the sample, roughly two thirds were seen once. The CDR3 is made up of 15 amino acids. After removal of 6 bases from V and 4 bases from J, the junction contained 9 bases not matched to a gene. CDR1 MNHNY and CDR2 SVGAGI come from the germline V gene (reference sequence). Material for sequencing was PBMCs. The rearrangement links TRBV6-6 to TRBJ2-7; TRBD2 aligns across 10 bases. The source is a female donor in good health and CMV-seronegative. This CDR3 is CASRHASGSGYEQYF. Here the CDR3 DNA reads TGTGCCAGCAGACATGCTAGCGGGAGTGGGTACGAGCAGTACTTC.